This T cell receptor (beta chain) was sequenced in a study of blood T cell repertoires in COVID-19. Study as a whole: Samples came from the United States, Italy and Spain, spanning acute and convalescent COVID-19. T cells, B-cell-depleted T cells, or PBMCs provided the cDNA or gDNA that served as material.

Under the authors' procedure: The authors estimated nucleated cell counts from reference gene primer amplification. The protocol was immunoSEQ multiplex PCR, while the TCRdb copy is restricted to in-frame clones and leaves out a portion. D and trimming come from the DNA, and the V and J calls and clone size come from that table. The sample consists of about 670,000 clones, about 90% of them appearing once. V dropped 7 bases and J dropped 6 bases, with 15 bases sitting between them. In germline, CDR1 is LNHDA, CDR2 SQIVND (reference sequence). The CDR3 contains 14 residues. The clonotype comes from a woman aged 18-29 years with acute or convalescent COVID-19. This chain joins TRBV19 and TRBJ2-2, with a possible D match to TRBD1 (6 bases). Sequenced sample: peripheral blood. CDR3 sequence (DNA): TGTGCCAGTAACCCCAGGACAGTCCCCGGGGAGCTGTTTTTT. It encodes CASNPRTVPGELFF.